Many counts were recorded for the clone carrying this T cell receptor (beta chain). Antigen specificity is unknown. Germline CDR1 reads MDHEN; CDR2 reads SYDVKM. V trimming: 6 bases; J trimming: 3 bases; junction bases outside the gene matches: 16. The CDR3 covers 18 residues. The data belong to a study of molecular identifiers for immune sequencing clone quantification. TCRdb recomputed calls from the PCR reads with MiXCR, one row per CDR3 protein. The sample has 90,000 or so distinct CDR3 sequences, under 25% seen once. Study-level points and caveats: In naive cells, clones above 20 RNA copies held under 1% of molecules, whereas in effector cells they held over 99%.

This rearrangement joins TRBV28 to TRBJ1-5; 8 bases are shared with TRBD1. The receptor was isolated from a human donor in good health. Some libraries in this study had Jurkat cell RNA spiked in. The sequenced sample consisted of naive CD8+ T cells from blood, with Jurkat cell RNA spiked in. Subset denoted: FACS-sorted CD8+CD4-CCR7+CD45RA+ naive T cells. CDR3 region: CASSQPTGAAGNNQPQHF. Here the CDR3 DNA reads TGTGCCAGCAGCCAACCGACAGGGGCAGCGGGGAACAATCAGCCCCAGCATTTT.